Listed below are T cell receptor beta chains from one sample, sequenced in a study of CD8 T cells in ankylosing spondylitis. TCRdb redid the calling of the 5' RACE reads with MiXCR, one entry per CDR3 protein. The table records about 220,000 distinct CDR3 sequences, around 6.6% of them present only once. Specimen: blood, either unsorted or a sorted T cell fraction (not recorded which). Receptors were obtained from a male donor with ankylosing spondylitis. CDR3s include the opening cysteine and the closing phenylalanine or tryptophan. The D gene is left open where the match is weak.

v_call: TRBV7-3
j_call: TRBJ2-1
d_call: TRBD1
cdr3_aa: CASSQNPRDRGPSSYNEQFF

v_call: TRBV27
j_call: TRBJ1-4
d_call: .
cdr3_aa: CASSLQQGNEKLFF

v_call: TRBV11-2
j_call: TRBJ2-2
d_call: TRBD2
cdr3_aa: CASRGLTTLIAGGNTGELFF

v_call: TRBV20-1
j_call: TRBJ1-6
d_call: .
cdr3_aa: CSARDVKTSSYNSPLHF

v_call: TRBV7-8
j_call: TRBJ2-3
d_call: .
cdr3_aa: CASSLSPFQYF

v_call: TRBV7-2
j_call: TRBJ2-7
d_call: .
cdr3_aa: CASSFNLYRHEQYF

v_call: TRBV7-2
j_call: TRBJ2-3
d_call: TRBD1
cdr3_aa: CASSSLGRQGPDTQYF

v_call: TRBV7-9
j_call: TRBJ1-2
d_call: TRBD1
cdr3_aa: CASSLDRGGNYGYTF

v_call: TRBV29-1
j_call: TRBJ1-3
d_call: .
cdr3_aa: CSIRAGKGNTIYF

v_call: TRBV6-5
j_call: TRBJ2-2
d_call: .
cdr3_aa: CASSYNQGMAGELFF

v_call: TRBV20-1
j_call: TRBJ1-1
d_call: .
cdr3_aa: CSASLYRKPMNTEAFF

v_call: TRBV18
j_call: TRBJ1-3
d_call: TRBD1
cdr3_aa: CASSPPKGAAGNTIYF

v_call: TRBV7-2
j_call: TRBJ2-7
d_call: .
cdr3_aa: CASRADPNSYEQYF

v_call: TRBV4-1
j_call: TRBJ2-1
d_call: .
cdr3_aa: CASSQTLNEQFF

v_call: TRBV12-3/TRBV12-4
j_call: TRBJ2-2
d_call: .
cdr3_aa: CASRPPTGELFF

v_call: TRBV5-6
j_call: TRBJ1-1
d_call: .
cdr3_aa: CATMPGASTEAFF

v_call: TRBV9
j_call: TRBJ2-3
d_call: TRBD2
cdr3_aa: CASSVGGTLTDTQYF

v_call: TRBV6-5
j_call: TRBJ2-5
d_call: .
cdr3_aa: CASSYVRNGETQYF

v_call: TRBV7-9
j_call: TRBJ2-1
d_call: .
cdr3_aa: CASSHVLAPNNEQFF

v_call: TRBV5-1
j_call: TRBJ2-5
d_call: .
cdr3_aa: CASSFVSQETQYF

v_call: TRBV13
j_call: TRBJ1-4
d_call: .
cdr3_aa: CASSTREFNEKLFF

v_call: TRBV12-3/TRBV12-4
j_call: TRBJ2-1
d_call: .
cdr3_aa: CASSPGFEQFF

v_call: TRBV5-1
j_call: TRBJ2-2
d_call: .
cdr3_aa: CASSATGRGELFF

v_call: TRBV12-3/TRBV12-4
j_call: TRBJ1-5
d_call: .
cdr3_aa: CASRHYSNQPQHF

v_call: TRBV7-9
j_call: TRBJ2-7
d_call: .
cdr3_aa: CASSLPSDGSRTYEQYF

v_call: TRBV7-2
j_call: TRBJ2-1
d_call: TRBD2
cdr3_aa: CASSLAPDLAGWYNEQFF

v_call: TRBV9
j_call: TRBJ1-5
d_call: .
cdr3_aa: CASSEGRGQPQHF

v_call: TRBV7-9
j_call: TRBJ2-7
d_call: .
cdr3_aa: CASKFGEIYEQYF

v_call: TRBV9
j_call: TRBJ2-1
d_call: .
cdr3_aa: CASSVRGNPGYNEQFF

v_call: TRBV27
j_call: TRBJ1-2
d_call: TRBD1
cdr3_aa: CASSLSGTGIGYTF

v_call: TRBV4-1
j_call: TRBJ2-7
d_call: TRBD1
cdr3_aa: CASSPGQGDYYEQYF

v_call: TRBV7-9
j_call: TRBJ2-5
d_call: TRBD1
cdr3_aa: CASSLGGQGFRETQYF

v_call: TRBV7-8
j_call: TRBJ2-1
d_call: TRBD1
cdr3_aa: CASSSGGLASFNEQFF

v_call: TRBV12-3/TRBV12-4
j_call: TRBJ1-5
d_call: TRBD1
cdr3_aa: CASSPGGRRQPQHF

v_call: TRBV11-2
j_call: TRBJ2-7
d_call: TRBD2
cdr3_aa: CASSSTSGLFYEQYF

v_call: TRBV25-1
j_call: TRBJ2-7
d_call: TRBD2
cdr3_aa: CASSGPHSGRRDEQYF

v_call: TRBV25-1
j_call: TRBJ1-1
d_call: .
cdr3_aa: CASSDPYQGNTEAFF

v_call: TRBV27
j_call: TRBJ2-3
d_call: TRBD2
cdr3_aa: CASSPRAGGPPDTQYF

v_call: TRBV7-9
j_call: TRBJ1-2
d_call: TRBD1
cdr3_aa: CASSLGAPGQGDYGYTF

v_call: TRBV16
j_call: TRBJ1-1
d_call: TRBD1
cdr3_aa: CASSRTGLNVGTEAFF